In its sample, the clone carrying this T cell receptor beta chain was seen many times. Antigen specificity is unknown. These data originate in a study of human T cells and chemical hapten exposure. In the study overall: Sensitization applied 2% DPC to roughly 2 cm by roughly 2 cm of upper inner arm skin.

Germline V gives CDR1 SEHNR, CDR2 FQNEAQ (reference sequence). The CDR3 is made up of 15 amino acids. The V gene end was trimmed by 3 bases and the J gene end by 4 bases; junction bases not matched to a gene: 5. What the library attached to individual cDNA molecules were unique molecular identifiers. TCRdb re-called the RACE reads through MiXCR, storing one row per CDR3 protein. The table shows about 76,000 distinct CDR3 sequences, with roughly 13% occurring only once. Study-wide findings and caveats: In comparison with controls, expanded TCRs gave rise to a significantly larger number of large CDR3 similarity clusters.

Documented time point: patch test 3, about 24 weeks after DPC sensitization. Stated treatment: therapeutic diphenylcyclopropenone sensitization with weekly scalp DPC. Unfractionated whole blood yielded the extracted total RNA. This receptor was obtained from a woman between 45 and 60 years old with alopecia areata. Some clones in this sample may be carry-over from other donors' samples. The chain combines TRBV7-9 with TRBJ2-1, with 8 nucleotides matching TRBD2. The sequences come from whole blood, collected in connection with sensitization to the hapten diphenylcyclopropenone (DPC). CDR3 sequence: CASSFFLAGYNEQFF. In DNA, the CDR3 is TGTGCCAGCAGCTTTTTCCTAGCGGGTTACAATGAGCAGTTCTTC.